These 24 T cell receptor beta chains originate from one sample sequenced in a study of OX40 agonist ivuxolimab in advanced cancers. Sequencing used immunoSEQ multiplex PCR; TCRdb keeps in-frame clones, though not all of them. Of 80,000 or so clones detected, 93% appear once; the ten largest clones hold more than 13%. Sequences were derived from CD4+ or CD8+ T cells sorted from blood, sampled in a trial of the OX40 agonist ivuxolimab. These TCRs come from an adult with an advanced solid tumor such as melanoma, head and neck, liver or kidney cancer.

This sequence joins TRBV7-9 and TRBJ2-7; D is possibly TRBD2 (5 bases). Germline loops: CDR1 SEHNR, CDR2 FQNEAQ (reference sequence). The CDR3 consists of 13 residues. V was pared by 6 bases and J by 6 bases, with 15 bases between. CDR3 DNA sequence: TGTGCCAGCAGTCCCGTGAGGGTGGCCGAGCAGTACTTC. It codes for CASSPVRVAEQYF.

This chain links TRBV13 with TRBJ1-5; possibly TRBD1 for D (6 bases). V was cut by 7 bases and J by 9 bases, with 13 bases left in between. Germline V CDR1 and CDR2: PRHDT, FYEKMQ (reference sequence). The length of the CDR3 is 12 residues. CDR3 protein: CASITCRGPQHF. CDR3 nucleotides: TGTGCCAGCATCACCTGCAGGGGGCCCCAGCATTTT.

The genes are TRBV12-5 and TRBJ2-2, with TRBD1 identical over 12 bases. The CDR3 extends over 16 amino acids. J was trimmed by 6 bases and V by 9 bases; bases with no gene match: 11. Per germline, CDR1 LGHNT and CDR2 FRNRAP. Written as DNA, the CDR3 is TGTGCTAGCGTAGGGGCCGGGACAGGGGGCCCCGGGGAGCTGTTTTTT. This codes for CASVGAGTGGPGELFF. The full variable domain, its missing parts supplied by reference TRBV12-5 and TRBJ2-2, is DARVTQTPRHKVTEMGQEVTMRCQPILGHNTVFWYRQTMMQGLELLAYFRNRAPLDDSGMPKDRFSAEMPDATLATLKIQPSEPRDSAVYFCASVGAGTGGPGELFFGEGSRLTVL.

The gene calls are TRBV7-2 and TRBJ1-2; 10 bases are a match to TRBD1. Germline CDR1 SGHTA, CDR2 FQGNSA. The CDR3 contains 15 residues. Losses at the gene ends were 5 bases for V and 6 bases for J; bases not matched to a gene: 9. Here the CDR3 DNA reads TGTGCCAGCAGCACCCGGACAGGGGGTACCGATGGCTACACCTTC. This encodes CASSTRTGGTDGYTF.

This chain joins TRBV7-9 and TRBJ1-5; D uncertain. CDR3 size: 12 residues. Trimming took 2 bases from V and 5 from J, leaving 4 bases between them. Germline assignment: CDR1 SEHNR and CDR2 FQNEAQ (reference sequence). The CDR3 here is CASSLWDQPQHF. CDR3 nucleotides: TGTGCCAGCAGCTTATGGGATCAGCCCCAGCATTTT.

As for this clone: This same CDR3 is encoded by further DNA sequences in the sample. This rearrangement joins TRBV7-2 to TRBJ2-7; no clear D gene. This CDR3 is 14 amino acids long. Germline V CDR1 and CDR2: SGHTA, FQGNSA. V lost 1 base and J 0 bases, leaving 7 bases between the germline ends. CDR3 amino acids: CASSLGADSYEQYF. CDR3 DNA: TGTGCCAGCAGCTTAGGAGCAGACTCCTACGAGCAGTACTTC.

The chain employs TRBV28 and TRBJ1-2; no definite D call. This CDR3 has 13 residues. Germline lookup yields CDR1 MDHEN and CDR2 SYDVKM. V gave up 3 bases and J gave up 4 bases, with 9 bases separating them. CDR3 sequence (DNA): TGTGCCAGCAGTTTGGGGTTCGTCTATGGCTACACCTTC. Its translation is CASSLGFVYGYTF.

The chain links TRBV4-1 to TRBJ2-7; 10 bases align to TRBD1. The CDR3 extends over 16 amino acids. J gave up 2 bases and V 1 base, and 5 bases lay outside the gene matches. The germline CDR1 and CDR2 sequences are MGHRA and YSYEKL. The CDR3 spells CASSQVGDRGTYEQYF. The CDR3, as DNA: TGCGCCAGCAGCCAAGTTGGGGACAGGGGTACCTACGAGCAGTACTTC.

In DNA form, the CDR3 reads TGTGCCAGCAGTCACCGGGACTTGGGATACGAGCAGTACTTC. Its translation is CASSHRDLGYEQYF. J is TRBJ2-7 and V is TRBV28, with D perhaps matching TRBD2 (6 bases). Germline assignment: CDR1 MDHEN and CDR2 SYDVKM. V was shortened by 5 bases and J by 4 bases, with 15 bases between the two germline ends. The CDR3 is made up of 14 amino acids.

The J gene is TRBJ2-2, the V gene TRBV25-1; the match to TRBD1 covers 10 bases. Germline V gene lookup returns CDR1 MGHDK and CDR2 SYGVNS. With 3 bases clipped from V and 6 bases from J, the junction kept 7 bases outside the gene matches. CDR3 length equals 16 residues. For the CDR3, the DNA is TGTGCCAGCAGTGACTACCGGGACAGGGGAGCCGGGGAGCTGTTTTTT. Translation: CASSDYRDRGAGELFF.

The chain has TRBV27 and TRBJ1-2, with D perhaps TRBD1 (5 bases). The germline V gene has CDR1 MNHEY and CDR2 SMNVEV (reference sequence). V was shortened by 5 bases and J by 2 bases, with 9 bases between the two germline ends. CDR3 size: 13 residues. This CDR3 reads CASSSRQNYGYTF. The CDR3 region has the DNA TGTGCCAGCAGTAGTAGACAGAACTATGGCTACACCTTC.

The chain joins TRBV6-5 to TRBJ2-7; TRBD1 matches 8 bases. This CDR3 contains 11 residues. Germline-derived CDR1 and CDR2 are MNHEY and SVGAGI. Trimming took 8 bases from V and 10 from J; bases not matched to a gene: 7. The DNA for the CDR3 is TGTGCCAGCCTCCACAGGGGGGTACAGTACTTC. Protein: CASLHRGVQYF.

This chain uses TRBV19 with TRBJ1-1; D unclear. The germline V and J ends were trimmed by 5 bases and 8 bases, with 18 bases remaining between them. CDR1 is LNHDA, CDR2 SQIVND, per germline (reference sequence). The CDR3 spans 14 residues. The CDR3 region has the DNA TGTGCCAGTAGTGTCGTGTGGGCCTCGACAGAAGCTTTCTTT. It is translated as CASSVVWASTEAFF.

The V call is TRBV25-1, the J call TRBJ1-4, with 7 bases fitting TRBD1. The ends lost 8 bases at V and 4 bases at J; junction bases unmatched: 10. The CDR3 runs 15 residues. CDR1 and CDR2 (germline): MGHDK, SYGVNS. For the CDR3, the DNA is TGTGCCAGCGGGGATCGCGGGACAGATAATGAAAAACTGTTTTTT. It yields the protein CASGDRGTDNEKLFF.

The chain carries TRBV5-6 and TRBJ2-1; D unclear. There are 13 residues in the CDR3. Trimming pared 4 bases from V and 1 base from J, leaving 6 bases between. From germline, CDR1 is SGHDT and CDR2 YYEEEE. Here the CDR3 DNA reads TGTGCCAGCAGCCCCCGGTCCTACAATGAGCAGTTCTTC. This translates into CASSPRSYNEQFF.

The J gene is TRBJ2-7, the V gene TRBV4-1; tentative D call: TRBD2 (6 bases). The CDR3 has 16 residues. Germline CDR1 reads MGHRA; CDR2 reads YSYEKL. The V gene lost 5 bases and the J gene lost 2 bases, with 19 bases spanning the gap. The CDR3 sequence: CASSETPSATTYEQYF. CDR3 coding DNA: TGCGCCAGCAGCGAGACTCCTAGCGCGACAACCTACGAGCAGTACTTC.

V gene TRBV5-1 combines with J gene TRBJ1-1; D not certain. The CDR3 runs to 16 residues. V was trimmed by 0 bases and J by 0 bases, leaving 12 bases between them. Germline V gene data show CDR1 as SGHRS and CDR2 as YFSETQ. CDR3 coding DNA: TGCGCCAGCAGCTTGGGGAGAGCGAGAATGAACACTGAAGCTTTCTTT. Its translation: CASSLGRARMNTEAFF.

V gene TRBV19 combines with J gene TRBJ1-3; D is unclear. The CDR3 covers 14 residues. The ends were cut back, 7 bases at V and 1 base at J, with 11 bases in the middle. Germline V CDR1 and CDR2: LNHDA, SQIVND (reference sequence). The CDR3 protein is CASNYGMSGNTIYF. The CDR3 DNA reads TGTGCCAGTAATTACGGGATGTCTGGAAACACCATATATTTT.

The gene calls are TRBV7-9 and TRBJ2-7; D is perhaps TRBD1 or TRBD2 (6 bases each). V shed 5 bases and J shed 3 bases, with 17 bases lying between them. Germline V gives CDR1 SEHNR, CDR2 FQNEAQ (reference sequence). The CDR3 length is 15 residues. The DNA for the CDR3 is TGTGCCAGCAGCACGGCGGCAGGGGAGGACTACGAGCAGTACTTC. It yields the protein CASSTAAGEDYEQYF.

The V and J genes are TRBV23-1 and TRBJ2-5; TRBD2 is a possible D gene (5 bases). TRBV23-1 is sorted into the ORF group, with uncertain function. Trimming cost V 4 bases and J 3 bases, with 15 bases left between them. The CDR3 covers 15 residues. The CDR3 sequence: CASSPRGLEKETQYF. CDR3 coding DNA: TGCGCCAGCAGTCCACGCGGGCTGGAAAAAGAGACCCAGTACTTC.

The chain recombines TRBV11-2 with TRBJ1-5, with 11 bases that match TRBD1. Germline-derived CDR1 and CDR2 are SGHAT and FQNNGV. The CDR3 consists of 16 residues. The ends lost 5 bases at V and 0 bases at J; junction bases unmatched: 3. CDR3 in DNA: TGTGCCAGCAGCCAAGGGACAGGGGGTAGCAATCAGCCCCAGCATTTT. Encoded protein: CASSQGTGGSNQPQHF.

As DNA, the CDR3 is TGTGCCAGCAGTCTCCCGGGGGACTGGTACGAGCAGTACTTC. Translation gives CASSLPGDWYEQYF. This chain links TRBV6-1 with TRBJ2-7; D is perhaps TRBD2 (6 bases). The CDR3 runs 14 residues. V gave up 5 bases and J gave up 4 bases, with 15 bases separating them. Germline-derived CDR1 and CDR2 are MNHNS and SASEGT.

The chain combines TRBV7-9 with TRBJ2-7; no definite D call. The germline CDR1 and CDR2 sequences are SEHNR and FQNEAQ (reference sequence). V was shortened by 4 bases and J by 2 bases, with 9 bases between the two germline ends. The CDR3 has 13 residues. CDR3 in DNA: TGTGCCAGCAGCTCCGGCGTACCCTACGAGCAGTACTTC. Translated: CASSSGVPYEQYF.

V and J are TRBV28 and TRBJ2-3, with TRBD2 identical over 14 bases. CDR1 is MDHEN and CDR2 is SYDVKM in the germline V gene. This CDR3 contains 18 residues. V lost 6 bases and J lost 1; bases outside the gene matches: 9. The CDR3 DNA reads TGTGCCAGCAGGGCAATCGGGACTAGCGGGGGCCGCACAGATACGCAGTATTTT. It is translated as CASRAIGTSGGRTDTQYF. The variable domain in full, with the rest retrieved from reference TRBV28 and TRBJ2-3, is DVKVTQSSRYLVKRTGEKVFLECVQDMDHENMFWYRQDPGLGLRLIYFSYDVKMKEKGDIPEGYSVSREKKERFSLILESASTNQTSMYLCASRAIGTSGGRTDTQYFGPGTRLTVL.